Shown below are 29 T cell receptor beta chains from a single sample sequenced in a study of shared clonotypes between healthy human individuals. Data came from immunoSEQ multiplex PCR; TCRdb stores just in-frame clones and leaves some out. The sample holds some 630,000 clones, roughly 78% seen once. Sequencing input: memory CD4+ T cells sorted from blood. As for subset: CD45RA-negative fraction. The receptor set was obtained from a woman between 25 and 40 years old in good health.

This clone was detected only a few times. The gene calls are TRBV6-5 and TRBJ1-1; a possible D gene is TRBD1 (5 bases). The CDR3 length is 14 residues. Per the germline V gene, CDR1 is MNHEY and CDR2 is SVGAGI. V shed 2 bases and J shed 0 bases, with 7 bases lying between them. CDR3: CASSYRGMNTEAFF. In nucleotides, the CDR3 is TGTGCCAGCAGTTACCGGGGCATGAACACTGAAGCTTTCTTT.

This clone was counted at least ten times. The CDR3 spells CASSISSGSRGEQYF. Here the CDR3 DNA reads TGCGCCAGCAGCATATCTAGCGGGAGTCGAGGCGAGCAGTACTTC. The V and J genes are TRBV5-1 and TRBJ2-7; TRBD2 matches at 10 bases. Germline V gives CDR1 SGHRS, CDR2 YFSETQ. V gave up 4 bases and J gave up 6 bases; unmatched junction bases: 10. The CDR3 is 15 residues long.

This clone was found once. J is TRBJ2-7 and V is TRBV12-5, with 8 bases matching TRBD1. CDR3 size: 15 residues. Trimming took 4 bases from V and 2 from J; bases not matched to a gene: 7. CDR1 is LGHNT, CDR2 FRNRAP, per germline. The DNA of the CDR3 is TGTGCTAGTGGTTCTTTGAGGACAGGGACCTACGAGCAGTACTTC. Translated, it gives CASGSLRTGTYEQYF.

The CDR3 coding sequence is TGTGCCAGCAGTTTAGAAGGCGGGAGGGCCTCGACAGCCAAAAACATTCAGTACTTC. Encoded protein: CASSLEGGRASTAKNIQYF. V is TRBV27 and J is TRBJ2-4, with TRBD2 matching 9 bases. With V trimmed by 2 bases and J by 0 bases, 11 bases remained unmatched. The CDR3 is made up of 19 amino acids. Germline V lookup: CDR1 MNHEY, CDR2 SMNVEV (reference sequence).

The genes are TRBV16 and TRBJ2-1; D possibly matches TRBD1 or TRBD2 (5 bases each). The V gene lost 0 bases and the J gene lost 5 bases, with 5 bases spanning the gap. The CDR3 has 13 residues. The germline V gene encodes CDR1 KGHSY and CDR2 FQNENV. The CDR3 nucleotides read TGTGCCAGCAGCCAATCGGGACACAATGAGCAGTTCTTC. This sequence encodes CASSQSGHNEQFF.

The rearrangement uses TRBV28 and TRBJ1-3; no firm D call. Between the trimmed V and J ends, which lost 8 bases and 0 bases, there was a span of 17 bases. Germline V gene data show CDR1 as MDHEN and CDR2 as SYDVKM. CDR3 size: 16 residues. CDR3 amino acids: CASSLSGVSSGNTIYF. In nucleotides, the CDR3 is TGTGCCAGCTCTCTCAGTGGGGTGAGCTCTGGAAACACCATATATTTT.

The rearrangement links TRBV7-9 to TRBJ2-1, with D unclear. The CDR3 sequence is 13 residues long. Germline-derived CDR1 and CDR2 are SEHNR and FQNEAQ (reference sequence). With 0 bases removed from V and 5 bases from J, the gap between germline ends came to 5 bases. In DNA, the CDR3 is TGTGCCAGCAGCTTAGCAGCCAACAATGAGCAGTTCTTC. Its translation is CASSLAANNEQFF. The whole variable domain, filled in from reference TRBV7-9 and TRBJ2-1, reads DTGVSQNPRHKITKRGQNVTFRCDPISEHNRLYWYRQTLGQGPEFLTYFQNEAQLEKSRLLSDRFSAERPKGSFSTLEIQRTEQGDSAMYLCASSLAANNEQFFGPGTRLTVL.

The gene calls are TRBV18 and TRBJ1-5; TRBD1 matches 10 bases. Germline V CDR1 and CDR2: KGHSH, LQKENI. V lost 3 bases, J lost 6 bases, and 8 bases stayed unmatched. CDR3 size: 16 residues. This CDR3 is CASSPQGDRGGQPQHF. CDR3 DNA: TGTGCCAGCTCACCTCAGGGGGACAGGGGAGGTCAGCCCCAGCATTTT.

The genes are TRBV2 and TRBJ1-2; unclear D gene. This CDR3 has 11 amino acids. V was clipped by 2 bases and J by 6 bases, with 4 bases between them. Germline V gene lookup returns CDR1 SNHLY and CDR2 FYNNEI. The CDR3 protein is CASSEQNGYTF. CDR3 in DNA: TGTGCCAGCAGTGAACAGAATGGCTACACCTTC.

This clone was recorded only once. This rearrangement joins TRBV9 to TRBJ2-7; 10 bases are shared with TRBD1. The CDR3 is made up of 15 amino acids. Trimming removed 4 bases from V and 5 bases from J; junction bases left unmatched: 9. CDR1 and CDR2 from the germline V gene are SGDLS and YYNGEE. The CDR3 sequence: CASSIIGTGVDEQYF. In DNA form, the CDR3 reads TGTGCCAGCAGCATCATAGGGACAGGGGTCGACGAGCAGTACTTC.

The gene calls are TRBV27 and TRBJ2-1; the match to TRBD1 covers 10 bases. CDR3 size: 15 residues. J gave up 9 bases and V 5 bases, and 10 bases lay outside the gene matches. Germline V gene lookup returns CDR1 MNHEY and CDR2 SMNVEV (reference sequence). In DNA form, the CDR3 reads TGTGCCAGCAGTCGAAAAACGACAGGGGGCAGTGAGCAGTTCTTC. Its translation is CASSRKTTGGSEQFF.

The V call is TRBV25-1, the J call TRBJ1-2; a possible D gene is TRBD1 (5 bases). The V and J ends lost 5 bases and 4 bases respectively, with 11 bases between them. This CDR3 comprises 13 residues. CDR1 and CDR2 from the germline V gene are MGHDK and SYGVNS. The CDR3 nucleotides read TGTGCCAGCAGTAGTAAGAGGGGCTATGGCTACACCTTC. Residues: CASSSKRGYGYTF.

CDR3 loop: CASSPGQGVNEQYF. CDR3 coding DNA: TGTGCCAGCAGTCCGGGACAGGGAGTGAACGAGCAGTACTTC. The chain combines TRBV25-1 with TRBJ2-7; TRBD1 matches at 9 bases. The CDR3 is 14 residues long. J gave up 5 bases and V 5 bases, and 7 bases lay outside the gene matches. Per germline, CDR1 MGHDK and CDR2 SYGVNS.

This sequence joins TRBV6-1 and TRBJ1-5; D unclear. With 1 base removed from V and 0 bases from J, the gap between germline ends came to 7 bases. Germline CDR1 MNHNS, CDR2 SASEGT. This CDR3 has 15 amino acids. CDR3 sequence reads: CASSEDTYSNQPQHF. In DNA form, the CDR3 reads TGTGCCAGCAGTGAAGACACTTATAGCAATCAGCCCCAGCATTTT.

The CDR3 loop reads CASGRGPPDTQYF. DNA of the CDR3: TGTGCCAGCGGCCGGGGGCCCCCAGATACGCAGTATTTT. The rearrangement joins TRBV9 to TRBJ2-3; D possibly matches TRBD1 or TRBD2 (6 bases each). Germline V gene lookup returns CDR1 SGDLS and CDR2 YYNGEE. V was clipped by 7 bases and J by 4 bases, with 13 bases between them. The CDR3 has 13 residues. Supplemented by reference TRBV9 and TRBJ2-3, the full variable domain reads DSGVTQTPKHLITATGQRVTLRCSPRSGDLSVYWYQQSLDQGLQFLIQYYNGEERAKGNILERFSAQQFPDLHSELNLSSLELGDSALYFCASGRGPPDTQYFGPGTRLTVL.

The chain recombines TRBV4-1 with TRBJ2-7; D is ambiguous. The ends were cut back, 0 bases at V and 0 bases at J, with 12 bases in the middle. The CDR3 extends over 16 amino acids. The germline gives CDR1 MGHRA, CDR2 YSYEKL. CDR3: CASSQETARSSYEQYF. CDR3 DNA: TGCGCCAGCAGCCAAGAAACCGCACGGAGCTCCTACGAGCAGTACTTC.

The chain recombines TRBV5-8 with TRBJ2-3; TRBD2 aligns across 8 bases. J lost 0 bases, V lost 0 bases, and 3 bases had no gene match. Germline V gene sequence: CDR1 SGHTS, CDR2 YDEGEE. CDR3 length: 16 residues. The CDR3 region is CASSLATSASTDTQYF. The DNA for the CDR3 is TGTGCCAGCAGCTTGGCGACTAGCGCCAGCACAGATACGCAGTATTTT.

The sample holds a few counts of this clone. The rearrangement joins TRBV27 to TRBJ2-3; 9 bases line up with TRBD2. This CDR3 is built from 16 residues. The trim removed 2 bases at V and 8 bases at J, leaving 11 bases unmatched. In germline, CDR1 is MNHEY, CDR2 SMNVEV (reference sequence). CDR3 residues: CASSLTLAGNGGTQYF. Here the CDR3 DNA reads TGTGCCAGCAGTTTAACTCTAGCGGGAAATGGTGGTACGCAGTATTTT.

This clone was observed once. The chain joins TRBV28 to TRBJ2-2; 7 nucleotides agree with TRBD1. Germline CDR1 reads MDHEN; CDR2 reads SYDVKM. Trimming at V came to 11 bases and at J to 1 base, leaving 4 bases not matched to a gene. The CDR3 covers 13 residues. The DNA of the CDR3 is TGTGCCGTACAGGGGAGGAACACCGGGGAGCTGTTTTTT. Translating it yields CAVQGRNTGELFF.

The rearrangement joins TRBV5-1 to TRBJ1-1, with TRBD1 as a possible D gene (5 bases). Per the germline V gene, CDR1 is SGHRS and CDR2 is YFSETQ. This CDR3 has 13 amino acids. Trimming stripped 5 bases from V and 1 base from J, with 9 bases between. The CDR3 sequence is CASSFRENTEAFF. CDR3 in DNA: TGCGCCAGCAGTTTCAGGGAGAACACTGAAGCTTTCTTT.

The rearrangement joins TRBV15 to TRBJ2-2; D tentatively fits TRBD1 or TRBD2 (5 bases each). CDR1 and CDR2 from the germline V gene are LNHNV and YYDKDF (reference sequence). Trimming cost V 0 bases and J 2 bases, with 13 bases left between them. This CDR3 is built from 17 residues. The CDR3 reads CATSRDHGGVNTGELFF. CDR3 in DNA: TGTGCCACCAGCAGAGATCATGGGGGAGTTAACACCGGGGAGCTGTTTTTT.

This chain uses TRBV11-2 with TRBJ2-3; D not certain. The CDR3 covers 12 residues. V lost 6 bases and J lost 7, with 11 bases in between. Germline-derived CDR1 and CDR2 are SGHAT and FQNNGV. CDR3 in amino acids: CASRPRAYTQYF. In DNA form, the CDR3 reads TGTGCCAGCAGACCCCGGGCATATACGCAGTATTTT.

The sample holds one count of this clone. This CDR3 reads CASSPMGGDTDTQYF. The CDR3 coding sequence is TGTGCCAGCAGCCCCATGGGGGGAGACACAGATACGCAGTATTTT. The rearrangement joins TRBV7-2 to TRBJ2-3; weak D call: TRBD2 (6 bases). The CDR3 consists of 15 residues. The ends were cut back, 5 bases at V and 2 bases at J, with 14 bases in the middle. Germline V gives CDR1 SGHTA, CDR2 FQGNSA.

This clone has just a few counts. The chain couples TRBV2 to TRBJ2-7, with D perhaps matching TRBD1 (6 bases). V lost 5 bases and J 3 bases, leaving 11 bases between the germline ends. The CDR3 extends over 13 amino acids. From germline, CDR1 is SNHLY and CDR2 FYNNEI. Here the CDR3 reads CASSFNRVYEQYF. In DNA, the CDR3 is TGTGCCAGCAGTTTTAACAGGGTCTACGAGCAGTACTTC.

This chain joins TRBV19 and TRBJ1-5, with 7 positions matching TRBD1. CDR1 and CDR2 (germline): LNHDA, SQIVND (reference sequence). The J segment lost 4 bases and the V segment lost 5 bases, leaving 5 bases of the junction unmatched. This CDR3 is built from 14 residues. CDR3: CASSDIQGNQPQHF. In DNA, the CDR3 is TGTGCCAGTAGTGATATACAGGGGAATCAGCCCCAGCATTTT.

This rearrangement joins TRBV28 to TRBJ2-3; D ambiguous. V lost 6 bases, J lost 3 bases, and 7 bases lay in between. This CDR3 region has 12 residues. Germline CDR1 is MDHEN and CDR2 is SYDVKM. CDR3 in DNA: TGTGCCAGCAGCCAGATAACAGATACGCAGTATTTT. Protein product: CASSQITDTQYF. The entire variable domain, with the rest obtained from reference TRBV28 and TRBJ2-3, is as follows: DVKVTQSSRYLVKRTGEKVFLECVQDMDHENMFWYRQDPGLGLRLIYFSYDVKMKEKGDIPEGYSVSREKKERFSLILESASTNQTSMYLCASSQITDTQYFGPGTRLTVL.

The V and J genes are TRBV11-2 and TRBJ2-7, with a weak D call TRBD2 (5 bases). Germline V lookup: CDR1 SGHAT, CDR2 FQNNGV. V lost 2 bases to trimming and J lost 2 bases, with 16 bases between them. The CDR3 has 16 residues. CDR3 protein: CASSLLVGKVTYEQYF. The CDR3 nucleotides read TGTGCCAGCAGCTTATTGGTCGGGAAGGTAACCTACGAGCAGTACTTC.

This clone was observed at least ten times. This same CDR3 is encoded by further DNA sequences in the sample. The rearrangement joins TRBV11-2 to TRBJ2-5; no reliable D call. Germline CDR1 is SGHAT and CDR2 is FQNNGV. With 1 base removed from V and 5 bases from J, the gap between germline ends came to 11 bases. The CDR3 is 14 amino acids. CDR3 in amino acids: CASSLAGRGETQYF. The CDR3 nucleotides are TGTGCCAGCAGCTTAGCCGGCCGAGGCGAGACCCAGTACTTC. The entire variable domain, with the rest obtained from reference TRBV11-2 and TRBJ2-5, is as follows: EAGVAQSPRYKIIEKRQSVAFWCNPISGHATLYWYQQILGQGPKLLIQFQNNGVVDDSQLPKDRFSAERLKGVDSTLKIQPAKLEDSAVYLCASSLAGRGETQYFGPGTRLLVL.

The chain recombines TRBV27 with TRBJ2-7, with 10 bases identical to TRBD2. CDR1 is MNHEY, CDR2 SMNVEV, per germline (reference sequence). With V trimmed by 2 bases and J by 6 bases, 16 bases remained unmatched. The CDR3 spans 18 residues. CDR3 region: CASSLRPGLARGYSEQYF. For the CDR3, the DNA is TGTGCCAGCAGTTTACGGCCGGGACTAGCGAGAGGGTACTCCGAGCAGTACTTC.